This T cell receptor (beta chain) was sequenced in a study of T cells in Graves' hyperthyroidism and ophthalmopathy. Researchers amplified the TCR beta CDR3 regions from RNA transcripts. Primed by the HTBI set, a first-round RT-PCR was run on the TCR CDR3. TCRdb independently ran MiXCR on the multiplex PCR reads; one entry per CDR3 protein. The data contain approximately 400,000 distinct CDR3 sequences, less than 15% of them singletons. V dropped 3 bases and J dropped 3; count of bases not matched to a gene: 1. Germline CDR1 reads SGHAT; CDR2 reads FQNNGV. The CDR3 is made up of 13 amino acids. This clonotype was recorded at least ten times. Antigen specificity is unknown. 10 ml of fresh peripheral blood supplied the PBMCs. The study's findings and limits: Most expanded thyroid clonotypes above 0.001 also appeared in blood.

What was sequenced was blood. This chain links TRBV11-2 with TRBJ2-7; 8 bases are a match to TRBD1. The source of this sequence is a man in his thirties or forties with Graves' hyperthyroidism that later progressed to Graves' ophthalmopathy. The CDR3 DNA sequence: TGTGCCAGCAGCTTGACAGGGGACTACGAGCAGTACTTC. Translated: CASSLTGDYEQYF.